A single TCR beta chain is shown here with its context. Its target is not known. An assay was performed, and its level was deep. Some clones are missing from TCRdb's copy, which holds only in-frame ones; the method was immunoSEQ multiplex PCR. The sample includes around 1.9 million clones, around 93% of them seen just once. The CDR3 is 15 amino acids. With V trimmed by 4 bases and J by 7 bases, 1 base remained unmatched. From germline, CDR1 is SGHTA and CDR2 FQGNSA. The source of the sample is a study of shared clonotypes between healthy human individuals. Study in general: Three CD4 naive, three CD4 memory, two CD8 naive and one CD8 memory plate were used per donor. Study-wide results and caveats: Investigators collected only blood, and repertoires in tissues likely differ.

CD8 cells classed as naive were CD45RO-negative and positively selected for CCR7, excluding terminally differentiated effector memory CD45RA+ cells. This sequence joins TRBV7-2 and TRBJ2-4; TRBD2 matches at 16 bases. The sequence was obtained from a man aged 18 to 30 in good health. Some clones in this sample may be carry-over from other donors' samples. The specimen was naive CD8+ T cells from PBMCs. Here the CDR3 DNA reads TGTGCCAGCAGCTGGGGACTAGCGGGAGGGAACATTCAGTACTTC. It translates to CASSWGLAGGNIQYF.